The 31 T cell receptor beta chains below all came from one sample that was sequenced in a study of cytomegalovirus exposure and HLA in healthy donors. Amplification used 60 Vbeta primers and 13 Jbeta primers. Clones were read by immunoSEQ multiplex PCR, and TCRdb kept only the in-frame ones, dropping some. The table has hundreds of thousands of clones, over 75% seen once. Sequenced sample: PBMCs. The receptors come from a man aged 18 to 29 in good health and CMV-seronegative.

The chain joins TRBV7-9 to TRBJ2-1; 7 bases align to TRBD1. The CDR3 has 13 amino acids. The germline V gene has CDR1 SEHNR and CDR2 FQNEAQ (reference sequence). Trimming at V came to 7 bases and at J to 5 bases, leaving 5 bases not matched to a gene. CDR3 protein: CASKRQGDNEQFF. The CDR3 DNA follows: TGTGCCAGCAAACGACAGGGTGACAATGAGCAGTTCTTC.

This clone was seen only a few times. The rearrangement joins TRBV6-1 to TRBJ2-5; 7 positions agree with TRBD2. CDR1 MNHNS and CDR2 SASEGT come from the germline V gene. V lost 4 bases to trimming and J lost 1 base; unmatched junction nucleotides: 3. This CDR3 spans 14 amino acids. The CDR3 protein is CASSGLAAQETQYF. CDR3 DNA: TGTGCCAGCAGTGGTCTAGCGGCCCAAGAGACCCAGTACTTC.

V gene TRBV4-3 combines with J gene TRBJ2-5, with 7 bases lining up with TRBD1. Matching the DNA end better, TRBJ2-7 makes the J call doubtful. This CDR3 is 17 amino acids long. Looked up from germline, CDR1 is LGHNA and CDR2 is YSLEER. The CDR3 DNA follows: TGCGCCAGCAGCCAAGATTTGTCGTACACAGGGGCTTACGAGCAGTACTTC. It codes for CASSQDLSYTGAYEQYF.

This chain connects TRBV9 to TRBJ2-7; the D gene is possibly TRBD1 (5 bases). This CDR3 region has 16 residues. The germline V gene has CDR1 SGDLS and CDR2 YYNGEE. V was shortened by 0 bases and J by 4 bases, with 17 bases between the two germline ends. CDR3 sequence: CASSVGDSRRGYEQYF. As DNA, the CDR3 is TGTGCCAGCAGCGTAGGTGACAGCCGCCGTGGGTACGAGCAGTACTTC.

This clone was seen more than once but under ten times. In DNA form, the CDR3 reads TGTGCCAGCAGCTTAAGCGGACAGGGGCGTACTGAAGCTTTCTTT. Translating gives CASSLSGQGRTEAFF. The chain links TRBV7-8 to TRBJ1-1; 9 bases map to TRBD1. The CDR3 extends over 15 amino acids. Germline V CDR1 and CDR2: SGHVS, FQNEAQ. V lost 2 bases to trimming and J lost 5 bases; unmatched junction nucleotides: 6. Drawing the rest from reference TRBV7-8 and TRBJ1-1, the complete variable domain is GAGVSQSPRYKVAKRGQDVALRCDPISGHVSLFWYQQALGQGPEFLTYFQNEAQLDKSGLPSDRFFAERPEGSVSTLKIQRTQQEDSAVYLCASSLSGQGRTEAFFGQGTRLTVV.

The J gene is TRBJ2-7, the V gene TRBV27; D might be TRBD2 (5 bases). The CDR3 is 15 residues long. The V gene's germline CDR1 is MNHEY and CDR2 SMNVEV (reference sequence). The germline V and J ends were trimmed by 3 bases and 1 base, with 13 bases remaining between them. Here the CDR3 DNA reads TGTGCCAGCAGTTTCGGACTGATGGGGTCCTACGAGCAGTACTTC. Amino acid sequence: CASSFGLMGSYEQYF.

This clone was picked up one time. The chain couples TRBV28 to TRBJ2-3, with TRBD1 matching over 7 bases. CDR1 is MDHEN and CDR2 is SYDVKM in the germline V gene. Trimming at V came to 8 bases and at J to 1 base, leaving 9 bases not matched to a gene. There are 15 residues in the CDR3. CDR3 sequence reads: CASGILQGGTDTQYF. The CDR3 bases are TGTGCCAGCGGGATACTCCAGGGGGGCACAGATACGCAGTATTTT. The variable domain in full, completed from reference TRBV28 and TRBJ2-3, reads DVKVTQSSRYLVKRTGEKVFLECVQDMDHENMFWYRQDPGLGLRLIYFSYDVKMKEKGDIPEGYSVSREKKERFSLILESASTNQTSMYLCASGILQGGTDTQYFGPGTRLTVL.

This chain connects TRBV28 to TRBJ2-3; the D gene is possibly TRBD2 (5 bases). Germline values: CDR1 MDHEN, CDR2 SYDVKM. The length of the CDR3 is 15 residues. V gave up 4 bases and J gave up 4 bases, with 15 bases separating them. The CDR3 DNA reads as TGTGCCAGCAGTTCCGTGGGAGAGGGCGCAGATACGCAGTATTTT. Protein sequence: CASSSVGEGADTQYF.

V gene TRBV2 combines with J gene TRBJ2-1; TRBD2 might be the D (6 bases). Germline CDR1 is SNHLY and CDR2 is FYNNEI. The CDR3 consists of 13 residues. Trimming removed 8 bases from V and 8 bases from J, with 16 bases in between. CDR3 nucleotide sequence: TGTGCCAGCCGAGGCGGGGCGGGACATGAGCAGTTCTTC. It is translated as CASRGGAGHEQFF.

The J gene is TRBJ1-3, the V gene TRBV10-2; 7 bases match TRBD1. From germline, CDR1 is WSHSY and CDR2 SAAADI. The trim removed 3 bases at V and 0 bases at J, leaving 5 bases unmatched. CDR3 length equals 16 residues. The CDR3 is CASSEYDRVSGNTIYF. The DNA for the CDR3 is TGCGCCAGCAGTGAATATGACAGGGTCTCTGGAAACACCATATATTTT.

CDR3 in amino acids: CASRTNILALEQFF. The CDR3 nucleotides are TGTGCCAGCAGGACCAATATTCTAGCTCTTGAGCAGTTCTTC. The chain combines TRBV2 with TRBJ2-1; tentative D call: TRBD2 (5 bases). The germline V gene has CDR1 SNHLY and CDR2 FYNNEI. Trimming took 6 bases from V and 9 from J, leaving 18 bases between them. The CDR3 runs 14 residues.

This clone was counted between two and nine times. Here the CDR3 DNA reads TGTGCCAGCAGTTTAGAGGGGGGGCGGACGCAGTATTTT. It is translated as CASSLEGGRTQYF. The V gene is TRBV27, the J gene TRBJ2-3; maybe TRBD2 (7 bases). The V gene lost 2 bases and the J gene lost 9 bases, with 12 bases spanning the gap. This CDR3 is 13 amino acids long. Germline V gene data show CDR1 as MNHEY and CDR2 as SMNVEV (reference sequence).

The chain carries TRBV12-5 and TRBJ2-7; 11 bases map to TRBD2. The CDR3 length is 16 residues. J lost 0 bases, V lost 7 bases, and 8 bases had no gene match. Germline V gene sequence: CDR1 LGHNT, CDR2 FRNRAP. This CDR3 reads CASVQGLAAYSYEQYF. CDR3 bases: TGTGCTAGTGTCCAGGGACTAGCGGCGTACTCCTACGAGCAGTACTTC.

This rearrangement joins TRBV6-1 to TRBJ2-7; weak D call: TRBD1 (6 bases). The CDR3 contains 16 residues. Germline V gene lookup returns CDR1 MNHNS and CDR2 SASEGT. The germline V and J ends were trimmed by 2 bases and 3 bases, with 17 bases remaining between them. The chain's CDR3 is CASSERVDSLFYEQYF. The CDR3 coding sequence is TGTGCCAGCAGTGAACGAGTGGACAGCTTATTCTACGAGCAGTACTTC.

The chain couples TRBV7-9 to TRBJ2-5, with 8 positions matching TRBD1. The CDR3 consists of 15 residues. The ends lost 0 bases at V and 5 bases at J; junction bases unmatched: 5. The germline gives CDR1 SEHNR, CDR2 FQNEAQ (reference sequence). The CDR3 protein is CASSLAPGGRETQYF. CDR3 sequence (DNA): TGTGCCAGCAGCTTAGCGCCAGGGGGCAGGGAGACCCAGTACTTC.

The chain employs TRBV5-1 and TRBJ2-7; 8 positions agree with TRBD1. The junction had 7 bases not matched to a gene; V was cut back by 3 bases and J by 5 bases. The CDR3 is 14 amino acids. CDR1 and CDR2 from the germline V gene are SGHRS and YFSETQ. DNA for the CDR3: TGCGCCAGCAGCTCCGGACAGGGTCCCAACGAGCAGTACTTC. Translated, it gives CASSSGQGPNEQYF.

The V call is TRBV10-3, the J call TRBJ2-7; 9 nucleotides agree with TRBD1. After removal of 6 bases from V and 2 bases from J, the junction contained 11 bases not matched to a gene. CDR3 length equals 16 residues. Germline V CDR1 and CDR2: ENHRY, SYGVKD. Here the CDR3 DNA reads TGTGCCATCAGCGGGACAGGGAGCGGGGCCACCTACGAGCAGTACTTC. This encodes CAISGTGSGATYEQYF.

This chain joins TRBV4-3 and TRBJ2-2; D may be TRBD2 (5 bases). CDR1 is LGHNA and CDR2 is YSLEER in the germline V gene. The CDR3 consists of 14 residues. V was pared by 2 bases and J by 8 bases, with 12 bases between. For the CDR3, the DNA is TGCGCCAGCAGCCAATGGGAGAGGACGGGGGAGCTGTTTTTT. Its protein product is CASSQWERTGELFF.

The gene calls are TRBV5-6 and TRBJ1-5; TRBD1 might be the D (6 bases). This CDR3 has 15 residues. With 1 base removed from V and 4 bases from J, the gap between germline ends came to 12 bases. Germline lookup yields CDR1 SGHDT and CDR2 YYEEEE. CDR3 amino acids: CASSLFGTTNQPQHF. For the CDR3, the DNA is TGTGCCAGCAGCTTGTTTGGGACAACTAATCAGCCCCAGCATTTT.

This clone has just one count. This CDR3 reads CASSVTGRETQYF. CDR3 nucleotides: TGCGCCAGCAGCGTGACAGGGAGGGAGACCCAGTACTTC. The chain joins TRBV5-1 to TRBJ2-5; tentatively, D is TRBD1 (7 bases). This CDR3 has 13 amino acids. Trimming left V 4 bases short and J 5 bases short, with 12 bases between. The germline V gene encodes CDR1 SGHRS and CDR2 YFSETQ.

This clone was counted a few times. Additional DNA sequences in this sample encode the identical CDR3. The CDR3 loop reads CASSLGQGSYNEQFF. The CDR3 DNA reads as TGTGCCAGCAGCTTGGGGCAGGGTTCCTACAATGAGCAGTTCTTC. The chain links TRBV11-3 to TRBJ2-1, with D perhaps matching TRBD1 (5 bases). The CDR3 is 15 residues long. Deletions cut 3 bases from V and 1 base from J, with 10 bases between. CDR1 and CDR2 from the germline V gene are SGHNT and YENEEA.

This clone was seen a handful of times. The CDR3 nucleotides are TGTGCCAGCAGCTTGGGCGGCAGAAGTGCGACCGGCGAGCAGTACTTC. Translating it yields CASSLGGRSATGEQYF. The chain joins TRBV5-6 to TRBJ2-7; D uncertain. Looked up from germline, CDR1 is SGHDT and CDR2 is YYEEEE. CDR3 size: 16 residues. V was shortened by 0 bases and J by 6 bases, with 19 bases between the two germline ends.

The CDR3 reads CASSRAGGGNQPQHF. DNA of the CDR3: TGTGCCAGCTCAAGAGCAGGGGGAGGCAATCAGCCCCAGCATTTT. V usage is TRBV18 and J usage is TRBJ1-5; the match to TRBD1 covers 7 bases. V gave up 5 bases and J gave up 2 bases; unmatched junction bases: 6. Germline CDR1 and CDR2: KGHSH and LQKENI. The CDR3 contains 15 residues.

The chain couples TRBV30 to TRBJ1-3; D is perhaps TRBD1 (6 bases). V lost 3 bases and J lost 0, with 18 bases in between. Per the germline V gene, CDR1 is GTSNPN and CDR2 is SVGIG (reference sequence). The CDR3 covers 17 residues. The CDR3 is CAWRPLPGHNSGNTIYF. In DNA form, the CDR3 reads TGTGCCTGGAGACCCCTCCCGGGACACAACTCTGGAAACACCATATATTTT.

This clone has only a few counts. This chain joins TRBV30 and TRBJ2-5; TRBD2 matches at 13 bases. The ends lost 2 bases at V and 4 bases at J; junction bases unmatched: 13. This CDR3 is built from 18 residues. The germline V gene encodes CDR1 GTSNPN and CDR2 SVGIG (reference sequence). This chain's CDR3 is CAWSLWGLAGPRGETQYF. DNA for the CDR3: TGTGCCTGGAGTTTGTGGGGACTAGCGGGGCCCCGGGGAGAGACCCAGTACTTC.

This sequence joins TRBV9 and TRBJ1-4, with no clear D. The germline V gene encodes CDR1 SGDLS and CDR2 YYNGEE. The CDR3 loop spans 15 amino acids. Trimming shortened V by 2 bases and J by 0 bases, and 8 bases separated the two germline ends. The CDR3 is CASSVTPATNEKLFF. The CDR3 DNA follows: TGTGCCAGCAGCGTTACACCCGCAACTAATGAAAAACTGTTTTTT.

In its sample, this clone was seen a few times. The chain has TRBV9 and TRBJ1-5, with a possible D match to TRBD1 (6 bases). The CDR3 runs 14 residues. Germline-derived CDR1 and CDR2 are SGDLS and YYNGEE. The germline V and J ends were trimmed by 0 bases and 6 bases, with 10 bases remaining between them. The DNA of the CDR3 is TGTGCCAGCAGCGTAGGTGGGGGCGTTCAGCCCCAGCATTTT. This translates into CASSVGGGVQPQHF.

The rearrangement uses TRBV11-2 and TRBJ1-1; D is ambiguous. V was trimmed by 10 bases and J by 0 bases, leaving 15 bases between them. The germline V gene has CDR1 SGHAT and CDR2 FQNNGV. The CDR3 covers 14 residues. CDR3 sequence (DNA): TGTGCCACCTCCGAGGTGGTACTGAACACTGAAGCTTTCTTT. Translated: CATSEVVLNTEAFF.

The count of this clone is one. The chain recombines TRBV27 with TRBJ2-3; 10 bases align to TRBD1. CDR1 and CDR2 (germline): MNHEY, SMNVEV (reference sequence). This CDR3 is 16 amino acids long. V was pared by 4 bases and J by 5 bases, with 9 bases of the junction left unmatched. Here the CDR3 DNA reads TGTGCCAGCAGTTATACATCCGGGACAGGGGTAGATACGCAGTATTTT. Translation gives CASSYTSGTGVDTQYF.

The chain combines TRBV5-6 with TRBJ2-5; D possibly corresponds to TRBD2 (6 bases). The CDR3 length is 16 residues. Germline V lookup: CDR1 SGHDT, CDR2 YYEEEE. V was cut by 4 bases and J by 4 bases, with 20 bases left in between. The CDR3 is CASSVYRDFVPETQYF. CDR3 bases: TGTGCCAGCAGCGTATACCGGGACTTTGTTCCAGAGACCCAGTACTTC.

This rearrangement joins TRBV30 to TRBJ1-5; a possible D gene is TRBD1 (6 bases). V lost 2 bases and J 6 bases, leaving 14 bases between the germline ends. The germline V gene encodes CDR1 GTSNPN and CDR2 SVGIG (reference sequence). The CDR3 consists of 14 residues. The CDR3 spells CAWSPGVAVQPQHF. CDR3 coding DNA: TGTGCCTGGAGTCCAGGGGTAGCTGTTCAGCCCCAGCATTTT.